This T cell receptor beta chain is from a study of blood T cells in healthy people across ages. The germline CDR1 and CDR2 sequences are SGHVS and FNYEAQ. The CDR3 length is 14 residues. V lost 7 bases and J lost 5, with 18 bases in between. Those donating, healthy Caucasian individuals from Russia, were aged roughly 6 to 95. Peripheral blood samples of around 9.3 milliliters were drawn from each donor. Researchers report isolating at least 6 million PBMCs per sample. Total RNA was isolated from each sample in quantities of at least 6 micrograms. Using a J-beta primer mix together with a sample-barcoded 5' primer, a second PCR was run for about 7 to 12 cycles. TCRdb ran MiXCR on the 5' RACE reads and lists one entry per CDR3 protein. This table has about 1.4 million distinct CDR3 sequences, 45% to 70% appearing once.

The sequencing sample was made of blood. This chain uses TRBV7-6 with TRBJ2-7, with a weak D call TRBD1 (5 bases). This TCR was sampled from a man aged 18 to 30 in good health. CDR3 loop: CASTPSRWGHEQYF. CDR3 coding DNA: TGTGCCAGCACCCCCAGTAGGTGGGGCCACGAGCAGTACTTC.